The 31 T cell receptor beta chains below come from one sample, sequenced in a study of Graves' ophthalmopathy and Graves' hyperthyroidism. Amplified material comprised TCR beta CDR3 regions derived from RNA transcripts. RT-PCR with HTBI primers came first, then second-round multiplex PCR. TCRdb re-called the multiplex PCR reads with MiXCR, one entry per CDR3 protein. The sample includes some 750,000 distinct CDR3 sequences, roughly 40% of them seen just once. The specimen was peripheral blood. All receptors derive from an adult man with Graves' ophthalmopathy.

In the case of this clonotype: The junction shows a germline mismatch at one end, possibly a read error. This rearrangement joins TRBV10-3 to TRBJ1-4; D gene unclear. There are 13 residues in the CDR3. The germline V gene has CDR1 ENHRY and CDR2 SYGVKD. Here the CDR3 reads CASSYLKNEKLFF. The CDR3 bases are TGTGCCAGCAGTTACCTTAAAAATGAAAAACTGTTTTTT.

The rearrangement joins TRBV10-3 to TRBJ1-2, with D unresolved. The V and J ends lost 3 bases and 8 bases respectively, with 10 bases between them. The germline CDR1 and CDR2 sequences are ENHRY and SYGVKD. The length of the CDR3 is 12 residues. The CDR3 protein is CAISELLQGYTF. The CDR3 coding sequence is TGTGCCATCAGTGAACTGCTACAGGGCTACACCTTC.

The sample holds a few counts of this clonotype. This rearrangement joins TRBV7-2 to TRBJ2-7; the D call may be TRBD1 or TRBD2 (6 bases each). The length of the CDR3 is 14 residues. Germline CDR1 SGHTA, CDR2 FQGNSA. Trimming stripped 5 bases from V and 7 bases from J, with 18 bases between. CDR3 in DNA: TGTGCCAGCAGCCAGAACGCGGGACATCTGGAGCAGTACTTC. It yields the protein CASSQNAGHLEQYF.

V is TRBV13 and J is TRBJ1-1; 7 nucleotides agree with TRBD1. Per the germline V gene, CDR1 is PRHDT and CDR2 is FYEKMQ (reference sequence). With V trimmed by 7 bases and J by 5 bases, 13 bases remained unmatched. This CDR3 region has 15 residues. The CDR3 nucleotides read TGTGCCAGCAACTCGAGGGAGGGGGCGGGAACTGAAGCTTTCTTT. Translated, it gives CASNSREGAGTEAFF.

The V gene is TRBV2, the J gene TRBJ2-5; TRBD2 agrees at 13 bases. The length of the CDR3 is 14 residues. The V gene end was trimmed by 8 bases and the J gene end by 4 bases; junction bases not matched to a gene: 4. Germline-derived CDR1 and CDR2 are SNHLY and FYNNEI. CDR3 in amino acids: CASGTSGVPETQYF. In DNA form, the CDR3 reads TGTGCCAGCGGGACTAGCGGGGTGCCAGAGACCCAGTACTTC.

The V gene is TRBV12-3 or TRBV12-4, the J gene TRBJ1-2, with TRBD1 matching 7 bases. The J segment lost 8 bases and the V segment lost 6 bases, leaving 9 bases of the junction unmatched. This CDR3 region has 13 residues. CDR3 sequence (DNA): TGTGCCAGCAGCATAAAAAGGGGGCTCGGCTACACCTTC. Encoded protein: CASSIKRGLGYTF.

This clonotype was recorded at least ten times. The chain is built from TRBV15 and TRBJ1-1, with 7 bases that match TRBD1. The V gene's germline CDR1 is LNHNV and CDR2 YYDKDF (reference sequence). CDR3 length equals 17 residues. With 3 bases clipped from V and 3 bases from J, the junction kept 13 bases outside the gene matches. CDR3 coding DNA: TGTGCCACCAGCAGCGTCATGGGACAGTTTTCCGACACTGAAGCTTTCTTT. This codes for CATSSVMGQFSDTEAFF.

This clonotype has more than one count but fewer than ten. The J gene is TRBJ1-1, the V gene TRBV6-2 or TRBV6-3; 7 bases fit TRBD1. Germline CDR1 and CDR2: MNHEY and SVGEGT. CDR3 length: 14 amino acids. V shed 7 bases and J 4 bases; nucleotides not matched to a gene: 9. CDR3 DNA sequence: TGTGCCAGCACTCCTTATACAGGGGCCACTGAAGCTTTCTTT. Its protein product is CASTPYTGATEAFF.

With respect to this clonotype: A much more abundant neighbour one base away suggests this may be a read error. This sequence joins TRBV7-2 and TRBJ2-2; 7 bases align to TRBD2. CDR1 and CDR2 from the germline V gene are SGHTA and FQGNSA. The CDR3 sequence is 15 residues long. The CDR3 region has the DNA TGTGCCAGCAGCGCTACTAGCGCCAACACCGGGGAGCCGTTTTTT. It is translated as CASSATSANTGEPFF.

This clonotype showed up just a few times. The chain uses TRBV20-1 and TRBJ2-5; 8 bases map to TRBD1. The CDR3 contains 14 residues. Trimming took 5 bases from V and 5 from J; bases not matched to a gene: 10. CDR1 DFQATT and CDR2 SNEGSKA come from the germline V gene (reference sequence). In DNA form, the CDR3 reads TGCAGTGCTTCTCCCGGACAGGGTGAGGAGACCCAGTACTTC. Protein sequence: CSASPGQGEETQYF.

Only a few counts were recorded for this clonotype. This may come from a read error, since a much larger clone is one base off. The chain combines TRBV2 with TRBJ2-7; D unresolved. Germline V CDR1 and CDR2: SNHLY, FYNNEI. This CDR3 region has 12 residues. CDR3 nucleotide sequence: TGTGCCAGCAGTCCTGCACCCTACGAGCAGTGCTTC. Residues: CASSPAPYEQCF. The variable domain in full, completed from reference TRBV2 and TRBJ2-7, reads EPEVTQTPSHQVTQMGQEVILRCVPISNHLYFYWYRQILGQKVEFLVSFYNNEISEKSEIFDDQFSVERPDGSNFTLKIRSTKLEDSAMYFCASSPAPYEQCFGPGTRLTVT.

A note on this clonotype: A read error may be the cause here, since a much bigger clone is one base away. The CDR3 DNA is TGTGTCAGCAGTTCCGGTTGGGGGTACGAGACCCAGTACTTC. Residues: CVSSSGWGYETQYF. V is TRBV12-3 or TRBV12-4 and J is TRBJ2-5, with D tentatively TRBD1 or TRBD2 (5 bases each). CDR3 length: 14 residues.

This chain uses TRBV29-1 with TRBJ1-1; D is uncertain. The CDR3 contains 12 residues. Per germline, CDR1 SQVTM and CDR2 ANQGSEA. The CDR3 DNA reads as TGCAGATCGAATTTACCGAACACTGAAGCTTTCTTT. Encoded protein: CRSNLPNTEAFF.

CDR3 residues: CSAPRTGIGQPQYF. The CDR3 DNA reads TGCAGTGCTCCCCGGACAGGGATAGGCCAGCCCCAGTACTTC. The gene calls are TRBV20-1 and TRBJ2-5; 8 bases agree with TRBD1. The germline V gene has CDR1 DFQATT and CDR2 SNEGSKA (reference sequence). J lost 9 bases, V lost 5 bases, and 14 bases had no gene match. This CDR3 spans 14 amino acids.

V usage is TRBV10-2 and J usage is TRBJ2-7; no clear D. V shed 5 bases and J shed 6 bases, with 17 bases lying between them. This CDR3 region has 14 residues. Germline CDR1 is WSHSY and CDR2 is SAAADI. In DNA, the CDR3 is TGCGCCAGCAGTTACTCCGGACCCTCTGGCGAGCAGTACTTC. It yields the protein CASSYSGPSGEQYF.

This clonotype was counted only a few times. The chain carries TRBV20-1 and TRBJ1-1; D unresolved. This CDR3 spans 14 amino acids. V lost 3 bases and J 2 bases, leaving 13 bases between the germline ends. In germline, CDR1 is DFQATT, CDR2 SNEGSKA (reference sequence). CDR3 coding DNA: TGCAGTGCTAGCCCCGTTGGGGAAAACACTGAAGCTTTCTTT. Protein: CSASPVGENTEAFF.

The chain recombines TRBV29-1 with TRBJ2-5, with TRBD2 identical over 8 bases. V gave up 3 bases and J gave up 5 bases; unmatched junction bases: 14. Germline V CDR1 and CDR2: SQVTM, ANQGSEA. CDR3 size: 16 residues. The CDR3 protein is CSVEPMVAGIGETQYF. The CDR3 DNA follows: TGCAGCGTTGAGCCAATGGTAGCGGGAATCGGGGAGACCCAGTACTTC. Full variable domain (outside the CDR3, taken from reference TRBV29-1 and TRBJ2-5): SAVISQKPSRDICQRGTSLTIQCQVDSQVTMMFWYRQQPGQSLTLIATANQGSEATYESGFVIDKFPISRPNLTFSTLTVSNMSPEDSSIYLCSVEPMVAGIGETQYFGPGTRLLVL.

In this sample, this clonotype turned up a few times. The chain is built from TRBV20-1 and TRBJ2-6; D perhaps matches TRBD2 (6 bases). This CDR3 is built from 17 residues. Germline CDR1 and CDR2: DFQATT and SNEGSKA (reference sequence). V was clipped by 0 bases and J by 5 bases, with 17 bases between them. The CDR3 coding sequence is TGCAGTGCTAGAGATGGCCTCCTAGCGAGCAGGGCCAACGTCCTGACTTTC. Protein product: CSARDGLLASRANVLTF.

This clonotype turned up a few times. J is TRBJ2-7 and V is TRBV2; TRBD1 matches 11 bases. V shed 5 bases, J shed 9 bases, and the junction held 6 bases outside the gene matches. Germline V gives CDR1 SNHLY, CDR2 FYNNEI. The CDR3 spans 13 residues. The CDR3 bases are TGTGCCAGCAGTCCCGGACAGGGGGCATGGCAGTACTTC. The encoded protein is CASSPGQGAWQYF.

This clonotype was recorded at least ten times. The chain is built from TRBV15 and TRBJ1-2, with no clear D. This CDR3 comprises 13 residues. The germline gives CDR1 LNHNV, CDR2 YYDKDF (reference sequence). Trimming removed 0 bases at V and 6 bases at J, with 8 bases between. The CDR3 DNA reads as TGTGCCACCAGCAGAGAAAGGCAACATGGCTACACCTTC. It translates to CATSRERQHGYTF.

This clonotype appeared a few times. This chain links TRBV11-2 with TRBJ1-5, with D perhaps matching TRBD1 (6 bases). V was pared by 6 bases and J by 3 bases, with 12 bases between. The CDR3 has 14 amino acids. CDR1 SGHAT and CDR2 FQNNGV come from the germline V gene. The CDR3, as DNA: TGTGCCAGCAGTTTAACGGGACACAATCAGCCCCAGCATTTT. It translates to CASSLTGHNQPQHF.

CDR3 sequence: CRTETGQGAAEAFF. In DNA form, the CDR3 reads TGCAGAACCGAGACGGGACAGGGAGCGGCTGAAGCTTTCTTT. V usage is TRBV20-1 and J usage is TRBJ1-1; the match to TRBD1 covers 9 bases. Per germline, CDR1 DFQATT and CDR2 SNEGSKA (reference sequence). The CDR3 sequence is 14 residues long.

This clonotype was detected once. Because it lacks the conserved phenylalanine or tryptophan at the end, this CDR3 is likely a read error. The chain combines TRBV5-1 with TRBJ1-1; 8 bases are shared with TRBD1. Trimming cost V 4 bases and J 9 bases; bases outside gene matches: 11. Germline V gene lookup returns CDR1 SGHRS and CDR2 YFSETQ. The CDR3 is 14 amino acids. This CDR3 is CASSQVPGQAKAFL. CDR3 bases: TGCGCCAGCAGCCAAGTCCCGGGACAGGCCAAAGCTTTCCTT.

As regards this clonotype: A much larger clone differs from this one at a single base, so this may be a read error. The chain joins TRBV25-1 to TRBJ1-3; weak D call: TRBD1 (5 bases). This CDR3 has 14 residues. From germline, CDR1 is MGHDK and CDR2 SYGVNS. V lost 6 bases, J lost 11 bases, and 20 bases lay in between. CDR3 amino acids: CASSFRTGWDAIYF. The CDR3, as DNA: TGTGCCAGCAGCTTTCGGACTGGTTGGGACGCCATATATTTT.

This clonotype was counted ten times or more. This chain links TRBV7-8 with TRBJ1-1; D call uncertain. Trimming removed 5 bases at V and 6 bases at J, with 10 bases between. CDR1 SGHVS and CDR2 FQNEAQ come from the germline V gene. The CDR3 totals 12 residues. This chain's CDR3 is CASSKQLAEAFF. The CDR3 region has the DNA TGTGCCAGCAGCAAACAGTTGGCTGAAGCTTTCTTT.

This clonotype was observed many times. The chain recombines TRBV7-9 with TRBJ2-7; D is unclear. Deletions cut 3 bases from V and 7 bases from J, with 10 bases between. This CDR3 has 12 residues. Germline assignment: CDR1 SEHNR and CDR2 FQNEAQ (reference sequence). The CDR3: CASSFLQREQYF. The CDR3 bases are TGTGCCAGCAGCTTCCTACAGAGGGAGCAGTACTTC.

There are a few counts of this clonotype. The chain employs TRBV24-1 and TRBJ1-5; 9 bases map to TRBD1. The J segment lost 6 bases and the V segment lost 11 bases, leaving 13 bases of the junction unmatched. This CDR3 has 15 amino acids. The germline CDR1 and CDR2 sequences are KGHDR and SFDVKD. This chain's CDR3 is CASRPGQGSFQPQHF. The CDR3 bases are TGTGCCAGCAGGCCGGGACAGGGATCTTTTCAGCCCCAGCATTTT.

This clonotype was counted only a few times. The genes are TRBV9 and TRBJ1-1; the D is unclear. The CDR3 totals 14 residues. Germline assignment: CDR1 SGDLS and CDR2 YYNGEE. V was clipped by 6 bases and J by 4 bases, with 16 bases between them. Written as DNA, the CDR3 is TGTGCCAGCAACCGAGGAGAAGGTTCCACTGAAGCTTTCTTT. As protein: CASNRGEGSTEAFF.

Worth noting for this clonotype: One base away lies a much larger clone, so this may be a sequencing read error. Here the CDR3 reads CASRETGADNEKLFF. The DNA of the CDR3 is TGTGCCAGCAGGGAGACAGGGGCCGATAATGAAAAACTGTTTTTT. The chain couples TRBV2 to TRBJ1-4; 8 nucleotides line up with TRBD1. The CDR3 spans 15 residues. With 6 bases clipped from V and 4 bases from J, the junction kept 7 bases outside the gene matches. Germline loops: CDR1 SNHLY, CDR2 FYNNEI. Full variable domain (outside the CDR3, taken from reference TRBV2 and TRBJ1-4): EPEVTQTPSHQVTQMGQEVILRCVPISNHLYFYWYRQILGQKVEFLVSFYNNEISEKSEIFDDQFSVERPDGSNFTLKIRSTKLEDSAMYFCASRETGADNEKLFFGSGTQLSVL.

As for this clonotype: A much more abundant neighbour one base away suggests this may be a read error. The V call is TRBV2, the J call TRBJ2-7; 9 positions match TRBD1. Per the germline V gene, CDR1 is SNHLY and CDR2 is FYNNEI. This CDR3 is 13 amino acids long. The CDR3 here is CASSTGGSYDQYF. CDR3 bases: TGTGCCAGCAGTACAGGGGGCTCCTACGACCAGTACTTC.

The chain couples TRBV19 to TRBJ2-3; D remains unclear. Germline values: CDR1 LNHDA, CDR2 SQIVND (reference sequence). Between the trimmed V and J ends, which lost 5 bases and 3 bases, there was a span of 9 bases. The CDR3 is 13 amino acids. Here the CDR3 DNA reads TGTGCCAGTAGTTCGGCAATGACAGATACGCAGTATTTT. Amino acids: CASSSAMTDTQYF.